The sequence of this TCR beta chain was determined in a study of human T cells and chemical hapten exposure. Study overall: Each week of the roughly 24-week study, patients had diphenylcyclopropenone applied to the scalp.

Study-wide points: Healthy individuals' immune responses may differ from those of donors, who had alopecia.

Germline values: CDR1 SQVTM, CDR2 ANQGSEA. Trimming took off 6 bases at V and 5 bases at J, with 14 bases between the two ends. CDR3 length: 13 amino acids. Each CDR3 protein is one row after TCRdb ran MiXCR on the RACE reads. The sample gives 250,000 or so distinct CDR3 sequences, about 7.7% of which show up once; roughly 1.2% is in the top ten. Documented time point: pre-sensitization, week 0. Treatment noted: therapeutic diphenylcyclopropenone sensitization with weekly scalp DPC. In this sample, this clonotype turned up many times. Its antigen is not known. V usage is TRBV29-1 and J usage is TRBJ2-1; the D gene is possibly TRBD2 (5 bases). The input for sequencing was whole blood, taken in connection with sensitization to the hapten diphenylcyclopropenone (DPC). This TCR was recovered from a man between 18 and 35 years old with alopecia areata. Some clones in this sample may be carry-over from other donors' samples. CDR3 residues: CSVRRASNNEQFF. The CDR3 DNA follows: TGCAGCGTCCGGCGGGCAAGCAACAATGAGCAGTTCTTC.